Listed here are 10 T cell receptor beta chains from one sample, sequenced in a study of regulatory T cells in long-lasting Graves disease (dated by TCRdb to 2020 to 2022). In light of the paper, this sample's time point label describes: persistent/refractory GD, antithyroid drugs over 5 years with positive TRAb. RNA was extracted from PBMCs in TRIzol for both TCR sequencing and RNA sequencing. Receptor amplification or capture employed multiplex PCR. Sequencing took place on an Illumina HiSeq 4000. To build TCR beta libraries, CDR3 regions were amplified by Arm-PCR using iRepertoire HTBI primers. TCRdb passed the public sequencing reads through fastp at Q25 and MiXCR, retaining productive beta sequences. Rows with one shared CDR3 protein collapse into an entry with the most common genes and DNA. Recorded for this sample are 450,000 or so distinct CDR3 sequences; around 20% of them occurred a single time. Clones ranked in the top ten supply about 8.3% of the sample.

The starting material was peripheral blood mononuclear cells (PBMCs), obtained when the disease was refractory, from a patient treated with antithyroid drugs. The source is a female donor with Graves disease.

This rearrangement joins TRBV11-2 to TRBJ1-2, with 8 positions matching TRBD1. After removal of 0 bases from V and 1 base from J, the junction contained 7 bases not matched to a gene. The V gene's germline CDR1 is SGHAT and CDR2 FQNNGV. The CDR3 length is 17 residues. CDR3 loop: CASSLDAGTGVNYGYTF. CDR3 DNA: TGTGCCAGCAGCTTAGATGCCGGGACAGGAGTTAACTATGGCTACACCTTC.

In its sample, this clonotype was seen many times. This chain connects TRBV6-9 to TRBJ1-2; maybe TRBD1 (5 bases). Trimming removed 3 bases from V and 5 bases from J, with 19 bases in between. This CDR3 spans 16 amino acids. In germline, CDR1 is MNHGY, CDR2 SVAAGI. Here the CDR3 reads CASSYFGAGPNYGYTF. Here the CDR3 DNA reads TGTGCCAGCAGTTACTTCGGGGCAGGACCGAATTATGGCTACACCTTC.

This sequence joins TRBV19 and TRBJ1-1, with D uncertain. CDR3 length equals 17 residues. From germline, CDR1 is LNHDA and CDR2 SQIVND (reference sequence). Trimming took off 3 bases at V and 1 base at J, with 18 bases between the two ends. DNA for the CDR3: TGTGCCAGTAGTATCCTTTGGCAGACTAAGCCGAACACTGAAGCTTTCTTT. Residues: CASSILWQTKPNTEAFF.

This clonotype was seen only a few times. This chain uses TRBV7-9 with TRBJ2-6; 8 nucleotides line up with TRBD1. Germline V lookup: CDR1 SEHNR, CDR2 FQNEAQ (reference sequence). There are 16 residues in the CDR3. V was pared by 5 bases and J by 4 bases, with 7 bases of the junction left unmatched. The CDR3 nucleotides read TGTGCCAGCAGCACTAACAGGGGGAGCGGGGCCAACGTCCTGACTTTC. It translates to CASSTNRGSGANVLTF.

This chain connects TRBV5-1 to TRBJ2-2; the match to TRBD2 covers 7 bases. CDR3 length equals 14 residues. Trimming removed 4 bases from V and 6 bases from J; junction bases left unmatched: 6. The germline V gene has CDR1 SGHRS and CDR2 YFSETQ. The CDR3 DNA sequence: TGCGCCAGCAGCCGGGCGGGAGACCCCGGGGAGCTGTTTTTT. It translates to CASSRAGDPGELFF.

Details on this clonotype: This CDR3 is missing its conserved last phenylalanine or tryptophan, likely due to a read error. V and J are TRBV5-4 and TRBJ2-5; no clear D gene. CDR1 is SGHNT, CDR2 YYREEE, per germline (reference sequence). This CDR3 is built from 17 residues. V dropped 0 bases and J dropped 0 bases, with 15 bases sitting between them. The CDR3 here is CASSLEIWAEYQETQYL. Written as DNA, the CDR3 is TGTGCCAGCAGCTTGGAAATTTGGGCGGAGTACCAAGAGACCCAGTACCTC.

This clonotype was picked up a small number of times. The V call is TRBV20-1, the J call TRBJ1-3; 9 bases are shared with TRBD1. After removal of 6 bases from V and 4 bases from J, the junction contained 7 bases not matched to a gene. The germline CDR1 and CDR2 sequences are DFQATT and SNEGSKA (reference sequence). The CDR3 sequence is 14 residues long. Here the CDR3 reads CSAIDRGAGNTIYF. The CDR3 DNA reads as TGCAGTGCAATAGACAGGGGGGCCGGAAACACCATATATTTT.

This clonotype was recorded many times. CDR3 amino acids: CASSPGRTVIGEQYF. In DNA, the CDR3 is TGTGCCAGCAGCCCTGGACGGACCGTTATAGGCGAGCAGTACTTC. The chain joins TRBV11-2 to TRBJ2-7; D is uncertain. Germline assignment: CDR1 SGHAT and CDR2 FQNNGV. The CDR3 has 15 residues. Trimming cost V 5 bases and J 6 bases, with 20 bases left between them.

This clonotype has just a few counts. The CDR3 reads CASSLNLGTSGREQFF. The CDR3 nucleotides read TGTGCCAGCAGTTTAAATCTCGGGACTAGCGGGCGGGAGCAGTTCTTC. This chain uses TRBV28 with TRBJ2-1; TRBD2 aligns across 12 bases. V lost 2 bases, J lost 10 bases, and 9 bases stayed unmatched. Looked up from germline, CDR1 is MDHEN and CDR2 is SYDVKM. The CDR3 has 16 amino acids.

Remarks on this clonotype: One end of the junction does not line up with germline, which may come from a read error. This chain links TRBV5-1 with TRBJ1-2, with 7 bases fitting TRBD1. The CDR3 consists of 15 residues. The germline V gene has CDR1 SGHRS and CDR2 YFSETQ. This CDR3 is CASSWGDRLNYDYTF. CDR3 coding DNA: TGCGCCAGCAGCTGGGGGGACAGATTGAACTATGACTACACCTTC.